The subject of this entry is one T cell receptor (beta chain). The CDR3 runs 17 residues. After removal of 5 bases from V and 0 bases from J, the junction contained 10 bases not matched to a gene. The germline gives CDR1 SGHTA, CDR2 FQGNSA. This sample stems from a study of radiation and T cells in renal cell carcinoma. Clones were read by immunoSEQ multiplex PCR, and TCRdb kept only the in-frame ones, dropping some. The table shows 100,000 to 150,000 clones, with roughly 91% occurring only once. Time point: blood 2 weeks post-SBRT. Treatment noted: 15 Gy SBRT to primary tumor, nephrectomy 4 weeks later.

This receptor was taken from a woman in her seventies with renal cell carcinoma. The chain joins TRBV7-2 to TRBJ1-2; 9 nucleotides align to TRBD1. The starting material was blood, obtained from a patient whose treatment included radiotherapy and nephrectomy. This CDR3 is CASSIWDREAPNYGYTF. Written as DNA, the CDR3 is TGTGCCAGCAGCATCTGGGACAGGGAAGCTCCTAACTATGGCTACACCTTC. Combining the CDR3 with reference TRBV7-2 and TRBJ1-2 gives the whole variable domain GAGVSQSPSNKVTEKGKDVELRCDPISGHTALYWYRQSLGQGLEFLIYFQGNSAPDKSGLPSDRFSAERTGGSVSTLTIQRTQQEDSAVYLCASSIWDREAPNYGYTFGSGTRLTVV.